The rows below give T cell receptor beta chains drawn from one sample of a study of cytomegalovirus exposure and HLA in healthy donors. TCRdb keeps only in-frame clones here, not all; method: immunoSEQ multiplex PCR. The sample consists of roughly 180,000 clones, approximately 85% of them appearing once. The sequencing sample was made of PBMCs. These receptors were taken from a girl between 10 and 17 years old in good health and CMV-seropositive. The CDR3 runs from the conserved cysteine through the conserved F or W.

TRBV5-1,CASRGTVNTEAFF
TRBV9,CASSADRGTEAFF
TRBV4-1,CASSSGGEPQHF
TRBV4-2,CASSLPRTGSPYEQYF
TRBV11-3,CASSLDRSYEQYF
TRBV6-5,CASSYSGGSNQPQHF
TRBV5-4,CASSSGQLNSPLHF
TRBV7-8,CASSSRDREEGQPQHF
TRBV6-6,CASSYAGQGYEQYF
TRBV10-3,CATSKAGGTDTQYF
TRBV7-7,CAVLSWRGRQETQYF
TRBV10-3,CAISASGAPNQPQHF
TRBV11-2,CASSPDRAIQNTEAFF
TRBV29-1,CSASGQAGGGYTF
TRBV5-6,CASSLAAGVGQSYEQYF
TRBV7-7,CASSLSAGEYNEQFF
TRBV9,CASSVAMVGGAGEQYF
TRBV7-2,CASSTGRVQITDTQYF
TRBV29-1,CSVGLLAKTQYF
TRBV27,CASSFRGETQYF
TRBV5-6,CASSRDLGQGSSPLHF
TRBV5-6,CASLQGASYEQYF
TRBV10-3,CAIRGGQGFEQYF
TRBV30,CAWTRGGSSYEQYF
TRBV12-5,CASGSTSYEQYF
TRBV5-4,CASSQRGGEETQYF
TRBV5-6,CASSLGGGSSYNSPLHF
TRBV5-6,CASSPGQGVSPLHF
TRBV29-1,CSSFGPDTDTQYF